This T cell receptor (beta chain) was identified in a study of post-analysis software for immune sequencing data. Findings and limits, study-wide: The normalized Chao1 diversity of multiple sclerosis patients was significantly lower than that of controls. Compared with controls, patients had more of roughly 5 TRBV segments, including TRBV5-6, TRBV5-1 and TRBV20-1.

TCR beta libraries were prepared from cDNA with unique molecular identifiers. TCRdb passed the PCR reads through MiXCR, listing each CDR3 protein once. The table lists about 770,000 distinct CDR3 sequences, around 42% of them singletons, with roughly 4.9% in the top ten. Trimming shortened V by 3 bases and J by 6 bases, and 13 bases separated the two germline ends. Germline V gene data show CDR1 as SGDLS and CDR2 as YYNGEE. The CDR3 loop spans 14 amino acids. Comments on this clonotype: Its antigen remains unidentified.

The clonotype comes from a girl aged 10 to 17 with multiple sclerosis. Sequenced: blood. The chain combines TRBV9 with TRBJ2-1; D remains ambiguous. Here the CDR3 reads CASSAKDGSNEQFF. CDR3 bases: TGTGCCAGCAGCGCGAAAGACGGCTCCAATGAGCAGTTCTTC.